The clone carrying this T cell receptor beta chain was seen a few times. In the library, unique molecular identifiers were attached to individual cDNA molecules. MiXCR, run by TCRdb on the RACE reads, gives a single entry per CDR3 protein. The sample has tens of thousands of distinct CDR3 sequences, about a tenth seen once. This entry belongs to a study of human T cells and chemical hapten exposure. For the study at large: Patients, a majority of them female, were diagnosed with alopecia areata, totalis or universalis. Mainly, slight library volume differences in the pool made TCR yields vary.

Indicated time point: patch test 3, about 24 weeks after DPC sensitization. Treatment of the sample: therapeutic diphenylcyclopropenone sensitization with weekly scalp DPC. Every patch test was put on after a blood sample was taken. Deletions cut 4 bases from V and 1 base from J, with 16 bases between. CDR1 is SQVTM, CDR2 ANQGSEA, per germline. This CDR3 has 16 residues. The V and J genes are TRBV29-1 and TRBJ2-2; D is possibly TRBD2 (5 bases). The source was whole blood, collected in connection with sensitization to the hapten diphenylcyclopropenone (DPC). This sequence originates from a woman between 45 and 65 years old with alopecia areata. Some clones in this sample may be carry-over from other donors' samples. CDR3 protein: CSVVDSTIVNTGELFF. CDR3 bases: TGCAGCGTTGTAGATTCGACTATCGTGAACACCGGGGAGCTGTTTTTT.